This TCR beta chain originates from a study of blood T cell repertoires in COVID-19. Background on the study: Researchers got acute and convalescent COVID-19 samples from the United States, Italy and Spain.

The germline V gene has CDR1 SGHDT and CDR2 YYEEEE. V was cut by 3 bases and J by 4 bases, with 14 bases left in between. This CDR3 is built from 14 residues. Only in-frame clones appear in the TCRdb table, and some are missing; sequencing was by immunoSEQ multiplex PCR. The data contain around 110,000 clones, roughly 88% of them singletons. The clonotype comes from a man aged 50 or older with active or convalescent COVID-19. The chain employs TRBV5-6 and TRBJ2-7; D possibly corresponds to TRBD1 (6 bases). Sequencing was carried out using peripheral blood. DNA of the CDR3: TGTGCCAGCAGCTCCATACAGGGCTTGTACGAGCAGTACTTC. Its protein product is CASSSIQGLYEQYF.